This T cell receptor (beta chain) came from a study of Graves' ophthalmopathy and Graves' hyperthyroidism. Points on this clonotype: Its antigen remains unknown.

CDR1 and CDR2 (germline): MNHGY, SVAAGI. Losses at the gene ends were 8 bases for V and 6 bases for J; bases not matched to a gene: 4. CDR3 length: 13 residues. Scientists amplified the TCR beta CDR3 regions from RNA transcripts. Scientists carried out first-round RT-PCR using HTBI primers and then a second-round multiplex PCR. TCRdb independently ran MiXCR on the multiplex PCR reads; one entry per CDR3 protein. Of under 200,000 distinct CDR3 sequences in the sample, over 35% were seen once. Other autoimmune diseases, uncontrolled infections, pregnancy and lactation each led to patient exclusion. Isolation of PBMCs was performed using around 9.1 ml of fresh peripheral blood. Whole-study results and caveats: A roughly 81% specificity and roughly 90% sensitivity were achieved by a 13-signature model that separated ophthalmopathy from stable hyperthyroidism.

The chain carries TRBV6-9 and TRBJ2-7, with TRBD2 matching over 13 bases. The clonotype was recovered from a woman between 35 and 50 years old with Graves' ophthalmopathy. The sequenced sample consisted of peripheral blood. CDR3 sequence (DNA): TGTGCCAGCCGGACTAGCGGGAGATCCGAGCAGTACTTC. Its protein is CASRTSGRSEQYF.